This T cell receptor (beta chain) comes out of a study of blood T cell repertoires in COVID-19. The wider study: T cells, B-cell-depleted T cells, or PBMCs provided the cDNA or gDNA that served as material.

Authors' methods: How many nucleated cells were present was estimated from reference gene primer amplification. Libraries were prepared by immunoSEQ multiplex PCR; TCRdb keeps only in-frame clonotypes and omits some of them. That table gives V, J and clone size, and the DNA gave D and trimming. The sample comprises more than 250,000 clones, just over 85% of which are singletons, and about 10% rests with the top ten. All enrollees were roughly 18 to 89 years old and from fewer than 30 US areas. Donors of Cohort 3 who recovered were those that had two negative PCRs, clearance, or symptom resolution. The CDR3 runs to 16 residues. The V end lost 4 bases, the J end lost 7 bases, and 20 bases lay between the germline ends. Germline CDR1 and CDR2: LGHDT and YNNKEL (reference sequence).

Specimen: PBMCs or T cells enriched from blood (not recorded which). This TCR was recovered from a woman aged 18-30 years who had recovered from COVID-19. This chain links TRBV3-1 (or the pseudogene TRBV3-2) with TRBJ2-1; weak D call: TRBD2 (6 bases). The CDR3 reads CASSPAGTGFRNEQFF. CDR3 DNA sequence: TGTGCCAGCAGCCCTGCCGGGACTGGCTTCAGGAATGAGCAGTTCTTC.